The 25 T cell receptor beta chains in this list originate from one sample, sequenced in a study of human T cells and chemical hapten exposure. Regarding time point: patch test 2, 6 weeks after DPC sensitization. Regarding treatment: therapeutic diphenylcyclopropenone sensitization with weekly scalp DPC. TCRdb re-derived calls from the RACE reads in MiXCR, one entry per CDR3 protein. Of tens of thousands of distinct CDR3 sequences in the sample, 9% to 12% were seen once. The sample consisted of whole blood, taken in connection with sensitization to the hapten diphenylcyclopropenone (DPC). Source of these receptors: a woman aged 50 to 65 with alopecia areata. Some clones in this sample may be carry-over from other donors' samples.

The V call is TRBV7-2, the J call TRBJ2-3, with D maybe TRBD2 (6 bases). The CDR3 covers 15 residues. The V gene's germline CDR1 is SGHTA and CDR2 FQGNSA. Trimming cost V 5 bases and J 2 bases, with 14 bases left between them. In nucleotides, the CDR3 is TGTGCCAGCAGCCAGGTGGGCGGGATCACAGATACGCAGTATTTT. Its protein product is CASSQVGGITDTQYF.

This clonotype was seen only a few times. This sequence joins TRBV5-6 and TRBJ1-1; D possibly corresponds to TRBD1 (5 bases). Germline CDR1 SGHDT, CDR2 YYEEEE. The CDR3 covers 13 residues. Trimming removed 0 bases at V and 5 bases at J, with 8 bases between. The CDR3 nucleotides read TGTGCCAGCAGCTTGGATCGGACAACTGAAGCTTTCTTT. This gives the protein CASSLDRTTEAFF.

At least ten counts were recorded for this clonotype. The J gene is TRBJ1-2, the V gene TRBV10-3, with D perhaps TRBD1 (5 bases). CDR1 is ENHRY, CDR2 SYGVKD, per germline. Trimming cost V 7 bases and J 3 bases, with 12 bases left between them. This CDR3 spans 13 amino acids. In DNA, the CDR3 is TGTGCCATCAATGGGGGAAGGGACTATGGCTACACCTTC. Translated, it gives CAINGGRDYGYTF.

This clonotype was seen at least ten times. The chain employs TRBV20-1 and TRBJ2-3; D not resolved. Germline V gene lookup returns CDR1 DFQATT and CDR2 SNEGSKA (reference sequence). The CDR3 is made up of 14 amino acids. The V and J ends lost 2 bases and 0 bases respectively, with 9 bases between them. The CDR3 region is CSARYWASTDTQYF. CDR3 sequence (DNA): TGCAGTGCTAGATATTGGGCTAGCACAGATACGCAGTATTTT.

This clonotype was seen only a few times. The chain carries TRBV29-1 and TRBJ2-2, with a tentative D call TRBD1 (6 bases). This CDR3 is built from 13 residues. The germline gives CDR1 SQVTM, CDR2 ANQGSEA. V lost 3 bases and J 6 bases, leaving 11 bases between the germline ends. The CDR3 region has the DNA TGCAGCGTTGAGACAGGTTTAGCCGGGGAGCTGTTTTTT. This translates into CSVETGLAGELFF.

V gene TRBV10-3 combines with J gene TRBJ2-7; 9 bases match TRBD2. V lost 8 bases, J lost 6 bases, and 14 bases stayed unmatched. This CDR3 spans 15 amino acids. CDR1 is ENHRY and CDR2 is SYGVKD in the germline V gene. The CDR3 region is CAIRGSGSIVGEQYF. Written as DNA, the CDR3 is TGTGCCATCCGAGGTAGCGGGAGTATCGTCGGCGAGCAGTACTTC.

This clonotype was seen a few times. The genes are TRBV2 and TRBJ1-1; D is unresolved. The V and J ends lost 10 bases and 7 bases respectively, with 7 bases between them. CDR3 length: 9 amino acids. Per the germline V gene, CDR1 is SNHLY and CDR2 is FYNNEI. DNA for the CDR3: TGTGCCACCGGGGTTGAAGCTTTCTTT. This translates into CATGVEAFF.

V gene TRBV6-6 combines with J gene TRBJ2-7; 9 bases are shared with TRBD2. The length of the CDR3 is 15 residues. V lost 2 bases and J lost 4; bases outside the gene matches: 6. Looked up from germline, CDR1 is MNHNY and CDR2 is SVGAGI (reference sequence). The CDR3 here is CASSYPDSGSYEQYF. The CDR3 DNA reads as TGTGCCAGCAGTTACCCGGATAGCGGGAGTTACGAGCAGTACTTC.

This clonotype was detected ten times or more. This rearrangement joins TRBV29-1 to TRBJ2-3; D call uncertain. There are 17 residues in the CDR3. Trimming stripped 7 bases from V and 0 bases from J, with 23 bases between. In germline, CDR1 is SQVTM, CDR2 ANQGSEA. CDR3 nucleotides: TGCAGCGCCCTCGCCTTGACTGCGACATTTAGCACAGATACGCAGTATTTT. Translation gives CSALALTATFSTDTQYF.

J is TRBJ2-7 and V is TRBV28; D is unclear. V was trimmed by 2 bases and J by 6 bases, leaving 5 bases between them. The length of the CDR3 is 11 residues. CDR1 and CDR2 (germline): MDHEN, SYDVKM. The CDR3 here is CASSLTREQYF. CDR3 bases: TGTGCCAGCAGTTTAACCCGCGAGCAGTACTTC.

This clonotype occurred a few times. The rearrangement uses TRBV3-1 and TRBJ2-2; 9 nucleotides match TRBD1. The germline gives CDR1 LGHDT, CDR2 YNNKEL (reference sequence). There are 15 residues in the CDR3. With 1 base clipped from V and 3 bases from J, the junction kept 0 bases outside the gene matches. The CDR3 DNA reads as TGTGCCAGCAGCCAAGGGGACAGGGACACCGGGGAGCTGTTTTTT. Its protein product is CASSQGDRDTGELFF.

This clonotype was found many times. The gene calls are TRBV10-3 and TRBJ1-4; TRBD1 matches at 7 bases. Trimming removed 4 bases from V and 5 bases from J; junction bases left unmatched: 7. The CDR3 runs to 15 residues. Per the germline V gene, CDR1 is ENHRY and CDR2 is SYGVKD. CDR3 DNA sequence: TGTGCCATCAGTGGAGGGGGCGGGTTGAATGAAAAACTGTTTTTT. This codes for CAISGGGGLNEKLFF.

This clonotype occurred many times. The V and J genes are TRBV2 and TRBJ2-6; 7 nucleotides line up with TRBD2. CDR1 SNHLY and CDR2 FYNNEI come from the germline V gene. This CDR3 region has 15 residues. V was pared by 6 bases and J by 2 bases, with 4 bases of the junction left unmatched. In DNA, the CDR3 is TGTGCCAGCAGCGGGAGGCGCCCTGGGGCCAACGTCCTGACTTTC. Protein: CASSGRRPGANVLTF.

This chain joins TRBV6-6 and TRBJ2-2, with 12 bases matching TRBD2. The CDR3 spans 18 residues. With V trimmed by 6 bases and J by 0 bases, 8 bases remained unmatched. Germline assignment: CDR1 MNHNY and CDR2 SVGAGI (reference sequence). As DNA, the CDR3 is TGTGCCAGCAGCCCCGGACTAGCGGGGAAAACGAACACCGGGGAGCTGTTTTTT. Encoded protein: CASSPGLAGKTNTGELFF.

This clonotype has just a few counts. The J gene is TRBJ2-3, the V gene TRBV3-1; D is ambiguous. V gave up 2 bases and J gave up 3 bases, with 3 bases separating them. The CDR3 sequence is 12 residues long. In germline, CDR1 is LGHDT, CDR2 YNNKEL (reference sequence). The CDR3 DNA reads as TGTGCCAGCAGCCAACGGACAGATACGCAGTATTTT. Translation: CASSQRTDTQYF.

This clonotype was recorded many times. The V and J genes are TRBV14 and TRBJ2-1; 7 bases agree with TRBD2. The V gene end was trimmed by 0 bases and the J gene end by 0 bases; junction bases not matched to a gene: 8. Looked up from germline, CDR1 is SGHDN and CDR2 is FVKESK. The CDR3 is made up of 18 amino acids. The DNA of the CDR3 is TGTGCCAGCAGCCAAGATGCTTGGGGCGGGAGCTCCTACAATGAGCAGTTCTTC. Protein: CASSQDAWGGSSYNEQFF.

This clonotype was seen a few times. The chain couples TRBV5-8 to TRBJ1-6; D call uncertain. This CDR3 contains 14 residues. V shed 0 bases and J shed 7 bases, with 8 bases lying between them. Germline V lookup: CDR1 SGHTS, CDR2 YDEGEE. CDR3 protein: CASSLGAANSPLHF. In DNA form, the CDR3 reads TGTGCCAGCAGCTTGGGGGCAGCCAATTCACCCCTCCACTTT.

This clonotype was seen at least ten times. The CDR3 nucleotides are TGTGCCAGCAGTCCGTACGGGTTGTCTGAAAAACTGTTTTTT. Amino acid sequence: CASSPYGLSEKLFF. The chain has TRBV12-3 or TRBV12-4 and TRBJ1-4; no clear D gene. The CDR3 is 14 amino acids. Trimming took 5 bases from V and 7 from J, leaving 14 bases between them.

A few counts support this clonotype. The chain links TRBV7-9 to TRBJ2-5; D uncertain. Germline loops: CDR1 SEHNR, CDR2 FQNEAQ (reference sequence). Deletions cut 3 bases from V and 5 bases from J, with 13 bases between. The CDR3 covers 14 residues. The CDR3: CASSLETISETQYF. CDR3 DNA: TGTGCCAGCAGCTTGGAGACAATTTCTGAGACCCAGTACTTC.

This clonotype has only a few counts. The rearrangement uses TRBV9 and TRBJ1-1, with no clear D. Trimming took off 0 bases at V and 0 bases at J, with 3 bases between the two ends. Germline V gene sequence: CDR1 SGDLS, CDR2 YYNGEE. The CDR3 contains 13 residues. CDR3 nucleotide sequence: TGTGCCAGCAGCGTAGTCTTGAACACTGAAGCTTTCTTT. This codes for CASSVVLNTEAFF.

At least ten counts were recorded for this clonotype. This rearrangement joins TRBV10-3 to TRBJ2-1, with 7 bases fitting TRBD2. The junction had 5 bases not matched to a gene; V was cut back by 0 bases and J by 0 bases. Per the germline V gene, CDR1 is ENHRY and CDR2 is SYGVKD. This CDR3 is built from 17 residues. The CDR3, as DNA: TGTGCCATCAGTGAGTCGTCCCTAGCGGCCTCCTACAATGAGCAGTTCTTC. It encodes CAISESSLAASYNEQFF.

This clonotype turned up a few times. The genes are TRBV29-1 and TRBJ2-1, with 10 positions matching TRBD2. Germline CDR1 SQVTM, CDR2 ANQGSEA. The V segment lost 4 bases and the J segment 8 bases; nucleotides outside the gene matches: 8. This CDR3 region has 14 residues. The CDR3 here is CSVGPSGSGDEQFF. CDR3 sequence (DNA): TGCAGCGTTGGGCCTAGCGGGAGTGGGGATGAGCAGTTCTTC.

This clonotype was counted many times. J is TRBJ1-1 and V is TRBV12-3 or TRBV12-4; possible D gene TRBD1, 6 bases. CDR3 length equals 14 residues. V was clipped by 3 bases and J by 5 bases, with 13 bases between them. Here the CDR3 DNA reads TGTGCCAGCAGTTTTGAACAGGGAGTTACTGAAGCTTTCTTT. Its translation: CASSFEQGVTEAFF.

The V and J genes are TRBV6-1 and TRBJ2-4; 7 nucleotides agree with TRBD2. V dropped 6 bases and J dropped 6; count of bases not matched to a gene: 11. This CDR3 comprises 15 residues. CDR1 and CDR2 from the germline V gene are MNHNS and SASEGT. The CDR3 DNA is TGTGCCAGCAGAGGCGGGAGTGTGGGATTAAACATTCAGTACTTC. Amino acid sequence: CASRGGSVGLNIQYF.

This chain links TRBV11-2 with TRBJ2-5, with TRBD1 matching 8 bases. The CDR3 consists of 14 residues. J gave up 3 bases and V 3 bases, and 3 bases lay outside the gene matches. The germline gives CDR1 SGHAT, CDR2 FQNNGV. The CDR3: CASSLGQAEETQYF. The CDR3, as DNA: TGTGCCAGCAGCTTGGGACAGGCAGAAGAGACCCAGTACTTC.